This T cell receptor (beta chain) is drawn from a study of PD-L1 blockade in urothelial cancer. About the research overall: Atezolizumab therapy began for patients in 2014, dosed at 1,200 mg intravenously every 3 weeks. Study outcomes and limitations: Having blood TCR clonality under the median before treatment predicted better survival.

The repertoire was sequenced with immunoSEQ multiplex PCR; TCRdb's copy has only in-frame clones and lacks some. This sample has tens of thousands of clones; 75% to 95% occur once, and the top ten carry over 0.7%. Noted time point: peripheral blood 6 weeks after treatment start. With respect to this clone: Its target is unknown.

Sequenced material: PBMCs, taken around atezolizumab (anti-PD-L1) treatment. This receptor was identified in a woman aged 80 or older with urothelial cancer.

CDR3 DNA: TGTGCCAGTAGTCCGGCCCAGGGCAATCAGCCCCAGCATTTT. This codes for CASSPAQGNQPQHF. The rearrangement uses TRBV19 and TRBJ1-5; D is ambiguous. Germline V gene lookup returns CDR1 LNHDA and CDR2 SQIVND (reference sequence). The CDR3 has 14 residues. V was cut by 5 bases and J by 2 bases, with 10 bases left in between.